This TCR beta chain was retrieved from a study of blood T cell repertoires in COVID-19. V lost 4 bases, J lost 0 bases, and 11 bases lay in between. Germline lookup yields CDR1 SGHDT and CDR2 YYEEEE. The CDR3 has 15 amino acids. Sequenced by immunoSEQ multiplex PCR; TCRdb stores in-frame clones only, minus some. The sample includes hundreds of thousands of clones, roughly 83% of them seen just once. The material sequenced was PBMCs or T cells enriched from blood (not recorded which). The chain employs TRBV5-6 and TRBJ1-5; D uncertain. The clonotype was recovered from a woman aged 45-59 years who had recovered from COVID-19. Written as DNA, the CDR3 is TGTGCCAGCAGCGCGACGGGGTATAGCAATCAGCCCCAGCATTTT. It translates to CASSATGYSNQPQHF.